Listed below are T cell receptor beta chains from one sample, sequenced in a study of T cell responses to AZD1222 COVID-19 vaccine. The protocol was immunoSEQ multiplex PCR, while the TCRdb copy is restricted to in-frame clones and leaves out a portion. Among approximately 43,000 clones listed, approximately 89% were seen once. The sequences come from peripheral blood, collected 28 days after the second AZD1222 dose. The receptor source for this set is an adult who received the AZD1222 COVID-19 vaccine. Each CDR3 is given with its conserved first and last residue. Fields, in order: J gene, D gene, clone size, V gene, CDR3 protein, CDR3 DNA. A D gene is named only where the DNA matches it firmly. Only some rows state a clone size, as once, few, many or a class for expanded clones.

J: TRBJ2-5
D: .
size: .
V: TRBV3-1/TRBV3-2
CDR3: CASSLGAPQETQYF
DNA: TGTGCCAGCAGCCTGGGAGCCCCCCAAGAGACCCAGTACTTC

J: TRBJ1-2
D: TRBD1
size: .
V: TRBV3-1/TRBV3-2
CDR3: CASSQLTGGSGYTF
DNA: TGTGCCAGCAGCCAACTGACAGGGGGCTCTGGCTACACCTTC

J: TRBJ2-1
D: TRBD1
size: .
V: TRBV29-1
CDR3: CSVYGQGLNEQFF
DNA: TGCAGCGTATATGGACAGGGGTTGAATGAGCAGTTCTTC

J: TRBJ1-5
D: TRBD1
size: few
V: TRBV18
CDR3: CASSPRTGVINQPQHF
DNA: TGTGCCAGCTCACCACGGACAGGGGTAATCAATCAGCCCCAGCATTTT

J: TRBJ2-1
D: .
size: .
V: TRBV7-3
CDR3: CASSQNDEQFF
DNA: TGTGCCAGCAGCCAAAACGATGAGCAGTTCTTC

J: TRBJ2-3
D: TRBD2
size: .
V: TRBV15
CDR3: CATSRGPPAGGRTDTQYF
DNA: TGTGCCACCAGCAGAGGCCCCCCAGCGGGGGGACGCACAGATACGCAGTATTTT

J: TRBJ1-6
D: .
size: .
V: TRBV7-8
CDR3: CASSLEGPRVKALHF
DNA: TGTGCCAGCAGCTTAGAGGGACCCAGGGTTAAAGCCCTCCACTTT

J: TRBJ2-7
D: .
size: .
V: TRBV19
CDR3: CASSIQPRYTYEQYF
DNA: TGTGCCAGTAGTATACAGCCAAGATACACCTACGAGCAGTACTTC

J: TRBJ1-2
D: TRBD1
size: .
V: TRBV14
CDR3: CASSPDRVYGYTF
DNA: TGTGCCAGCAGCCCGGACAGGGTCTATGGCTACACCTTC

J: TRBJ1-1
D: .
size: few
V: TRBV11-2
CDR3: CASSLSYTEAFF
DNA: TGTGCCAGCAGCTTGAGTTACACTGAAGCTTTCTTT

J: TRBJ2-1
D: TRBD1
size: .
V: TRBV5-6
CDR3: CASSDLTGVDYNEQFF
DNA: TGTGCCAGCAGCGACCTCACAGGGGTGGACTACAATGAGCAGTTCTTC

J: TRBJ1-1
D: TRBD1
size: .
V: TRBV7-2
CDR3: CASSLGQGNTEAFF
DNA: TGTGCCAGCAGCTTGGGACAGGGAAACACTGAAGCTTTCTTT

J: TRBJ1-5
D: TRBD1
size: .
V: TRBV19
CDR3: CASSIEWTGGIQPQHF
DNA: TGTGCCAGTAGTATAGAGTGGACAGGGGGAATTCAGCCCCAGCATTTT

J: TRBJ1-2
D: .
size: .
V: TRBV6-5
CDR3: CASSYRTTVGGYTF
DNA: TGTGCCAGCAGTTATAGGACAACAGTGGGTGGCTACACCTTC

J: TRBJ1-6
D: TRBD1
size: .
V: TRBV18
CDR3: CASSPGTGGNSPLHF
DNA: TGTGCCAGCTCACCAGGAACAGGGGGGAATTCACCCCTCCACTTT

J: TRBJ1-3
D: .
size: .
V: TRBV5-1
CDR3: CASSVGSGNTIYF
DNA: TGCGCCAGCAGCGTCGGGTCTGGAAACACCATATATTTT

J: TRBJ1-2
D: .
size: .
V: TRBV15
CDR3: CATQQQGSYGYTF
DNA: TGTGCCACCCAGCAGCAGGGAAGTTATGGCTACACCTTC

J: TRBJ2-5
D: TRBD2
size: .
V: TRBV2
CDR3: CASSEGTLAEQETQYF
DNA: TGTGCCAGCAGTGAAGGTACTCTAGCGGAACAAGAGACCCAGTACTTC

J: TRBJ2-3
D: .
size: .
V: TRBV5-1
CDR3: CASSLGLGGTDTQYF
DNA: TGCGCCAGCAGCTTAGGGTTGGGGGGCACAGATACGCAGTATTTT

J: TRBJ1-1
D: .
size: .
V: TRBV15
CDR3: CATSRGRRGANTEAFF
DNA: TGTGCCACCAGCAGAGGAAGAAGGGGGGCGAACACTGAAGCTTTCTTT

J: TRBJ1-3
D: .
size: .
V: TRBV3-1/TRBV3-2
CDR3: CASSINLSGNTIYF
DNA: TGTGCCAGCAGTATCAACCTCTCTGGAAACACCATATATTTT

J: TRBJ1-1
D: TRBD1
size: .
V: TRBV6-5
CDR3: CASSRQGNTEAFF
DNA: TGTGCCAGCAGTCGACAGGGAAACACTGAAGCTTTCTTT

J: TRBJ2-5
D: .
size: .
V: TRBV15
CDR3: CATSIPGAETQYF
DNA: TGTGCCACCAGCATTCCAGGCGCAGAGACCCAGTACTTC

J: TRBJ1-2
D: .
size: few
V: TRBV9
CDR3: CASSVAEGPLLGYTF
DNA: TGTGCCAGCAGCGTAGCGGAGGGTCCCCTATTGGGCTACACCTTC

J: TRBJ2-7
D: .
size: .
V: TRBV5-4
CDR3: CASSFGTSSYEQYF
DNA: TGTGCCAGCAGCTTCGGGACGAGCTCCTACGAGCAGTACTTC

J: TRBJ1-1
D: .
size: .
V: TRBV6-2/TRBV6-3
CDR3: CASSYSFLVNTEAFF
DNA: TGTGCCAGCAGTTACTCGTTTCTGGTGAACACTGAAGCTTTCTTT

J: TRBJ2-1
D: .
size: .
V: TRBV7-9
CDR3: CASSLTLSEQFF
DNA: TGTGCCAGCAGCTTAACTCTCTCTGAGCAGTTCTTC

J: TRBJ2-3
D: .
size: .
V: TRBV3-1/TRBV3-2
CDR3: CASSPASTDTQYF
DNA: TGTGCCAGCAGCCCCGCCAGCACAGATACGCAGTATTTT

J: TRBJ2-1
D: TRBD2
size: .
V: TRBV10-3
CDR3: CAISEGTSGRHNEQFF
DNA: TGTGCCATCAGTGAGGGGACTAGCGGGCGTCACAATGAGCAGTTCTTC